This T cell receptor (beta chain) derives from a study of cytomegalovirus exposure and HLA in healthy donors. About the research overall: Earlier work reported some 110 million unique TCR beta sequences from roughly 180 million T cells. Study conclusions and caveats: Follow-up analysis found HLA locus-dependent TCR association rates, highest for DRB1 and lowest for HLA-C. The likely explanation for a cluster of highly shared sequence variants was sequencing artifact. As a later analysis showed, several of the most significant clusters appeared to be linked to common viral pathogens.

Amplification used 60 Vbeta primers and 13 Jbeta primers. Clones were sequenced by immunoSEQ multiplex PCR, and TCRdb holds only the in-frame ones, with some missing. This sample has about 120,000 clones, with about 81% found just once. This clone was counted once. Its antigen is still unknown. The TCR comes from a woman aged 50 to 65 in good health and CMV-seropositive. The sequenced sample was PBMCs.

The CDR3 reads CASTSDTSSTDTQYF. CDR3 DNA sequence: TGTGCCAGCACCTCTGACACCTCTAGCACAGATACGCAGTATTTT. The rearrangement links TRBV2 to TRBJ2-3; D not certain. Germline V CDR1 and CDR2: SNHLY, FYNNEI. V lost 7 bases, J lost 0 bases, and 14 bases lay in between. This CDR3 region has 15 residues.